The clone carrying this T cell receptor beta chain showed up many times. Antigen: not known. The sample comes from a study of T cells in Graves' hyperthyroidism and ophthalmopathy. V was clipped by 5 bases and J by 6 bases; unmatched bases: 8. Per germline, CDR1 MNHEY and CDR2 SVGEGT. This CDR3 is 15 amino acids long. The investigators amplified TCR beta CDR3 regions from RNA transcripts. HTBI primers were the set used in a first-round RT-PCR of the TCR CDR3. Using its own MiXCR run on the multiplex PCR reads, TCRdb lists one record per CDR3 protein. The sample has more than 450,000 distinct CDR3 sequences, 14% seen once. Overall study findings and caveats: Expanded thyroid clonotypes (above 0.001) were mostly also found in blood.

The study defined stable Graves' hyperthyroidism as no ophthalmopathy progression within 18 months. With a duration under 2 months, the hyperthyroidism was newly diagnosed in patients aged 18 to 65. The sample consisted of blood. The rearrangement links TRBV6-2 or TRBV6-3 to TRBJ2-7, with 12 bases identical to TRBD2. The receptor comes from a woman in her thirties or forties with Graves' hyperthyroidism. The CDR3 DNA reads as TGTGCCAGCAGTGACAACCCGGGACTAGCGGGCGAGCAGTACTTC. It specifies CASSDNPGLAGEQYF.